This T cell receptor (beta chain) was recorded in a study of PD-L1 blockade in urothelial cancer. Overall study: Blood was tested 3 weeks (second dose) and 6 weeks into treatment. Median T cell yield per blood sample was about 150,000 cells.

The CDR3 covers 16 residues. Trimming cost V 2 bases and J 6 bases; bases outside gene matches: 11. Germline lookup yields CDR1 MGHRA and CDR2 YSYEKL. Time point specified: pretreatment peripheral blood. Patients had locally advanced or metastatic urothelial carcinoma. Generated by immunoSEQ multiplex PCR, the TCRdb table keeps only in-frame clones and is missing some. The sample carries tens of thousands of clones, around 92% recorded once. The source of this sequence is a woman older than 75 with urothelial cancer. The source material was PBMCs, sampled around atezolizumab (anti-PD-L1) treatment. The J gene is TRBJ2-7, the V gene TRBV4-1; 9 nucleotides match TRBD2. The CDR3 bases are TGCGCCAGCAGCCAAAGTTTGGCGGGAGGGACTGTCGAGCAGTACTTC. Encoded protein: CASSQSLAGGTVEQYF.